The TCR beta chain under discussion was sequenced for a study of CD8 T cells in acute hepatitis C reinfection (dated by TCRdb to the early 2020s). As for the study more broadly: The study profiled the TCRbeta repertoire of CD8+ T cells specific for the HCV NS3-1073 epitope during acute infection and after viral clearance. Paired acute and follow-up samples were contributed by four of the spontaneous resolvers. Broad study findings and their caveats: Some 12 public clonotypes were identified irrespective of outcome, and one of the public clonotypes used V04-02/J02-02. Chronically infected subjects had no follow-up repertoires because NS3-1073 specific cells were too rare to sort. It was rare for CDR3 sequences to be shared with other epitopes, and exact matching may have been limited by differing sequencing approaches. All groups preferentially used the TRBV04 and TRBV06 gene families, and overrepresentation in the naive pool did not explain this preferential usage. Because bulk sequencing covered only the TCRbeta chain, the alphabeta pairing of the public clonotypes could not be determined. High diversity was observed in NS3-1073 specific repertoires, and no significant differences in diversity were found between acute resolver, follow-up resolver and acute chronic samples.

Points on this clone: Its target antigen remains unknown. No base quality information exists; no much larger clone differs at one position.

Reading the label with the study, this specimen's time point is: naive CD8 control sorted from an acute-time-point sample. Enrolled in the Montreal Hepatitis C Cohort (HEPCO) in Canada, the donors were people who inject drugs, and these donors were followed every 3 months. A positive HCV RNA or antibody test that followed a negative test within the previous 24 weeks was the definition used for acute primary HCV infection. Surface staining used CD3, CD8 and CD45RO antibodies, with an aqua fixable dye to exclude dead cells. About 6 subjects who developed chronic infection, defined as HCV RNA positivity at 24 weeks, were also included in the cohort. Once thawed from cryostorage, peripheral blood mononuclear cells underwent negative selection via the MACS CD8+ T cell Isolation Kit to obtain CD8+ T cells. Sorting of the cells was done on a BD FACSAria II cell sorter. Genomic DNA was extracted from FACS-sorted cells, and TCRbeta chains were sequenced through the commercial immunoSEQ service. In the paper's pipeline: Repertoire data were analyzed with ImmunoSEQ Analyzer software v3.0 and R v3.5.1. Only productive rearrangements were analyzed, because any sequences with stop codons or out-of-frame rearrangements were filtered out. The sequencing provider supplied the Simpson diversity, Shannon entropy, CDR3 length and nucleotide addition metrics. Clonotypes were grouped by frequency as dominant, sub-dominant, low or lowest abundance, and most analyses excluded clonotypes below 0.1%. A CDR3 amino acid clonotype was called public if the clonotype appeared in at least two subjects at a cumulative frequency of at least 0.5%. The table comes from immuneACCESS by way of TCRdb, which keeps in-frame sequences with V and J called. Part of the clones is missing from these tables; in studies checked, under half for an unresolved V gene and the rest for unknown reasons. That table gives V, J and clone size, and the DNA gave D and trimming. The sample table shows 35,000 to 40,000 clones, and around nine tenths are seen once. Of the sample, 0.4% to 0.6% falls within the top ten clones.

At the junction V is shortened by 0 bases and J by 8 bases; bases outside the gene matches: 5. Reading the germline V gene gives CDR1 SGDLS and CDR2 YYNGEE. Measured from the cysteine to the phenylalanine, the CDR3 is 15 residues long. The sequence is cut down to CDR3 DNA, 45 bases in frame from base 1. The V and J segments used are TRBV9 and TRBJ2-1, and TRBD2 aligns with 10 junction nucleotides. The TCR sequence derives from a man aged 25-45 years with chronic hepatitis C. Material for sequencing was naive CD8+ T cells from PBMCs. The cell subset or site label corresponds to: sorted total naive CD45RO-negative CD8+ T cells. At the DNA level, the sequence is TGTGCCAGCAGCGTAGCTAGCGGGAGAGTCTATGAGCAGTTCTTC. Its amino acids are CASSVASGRVYEQFF.